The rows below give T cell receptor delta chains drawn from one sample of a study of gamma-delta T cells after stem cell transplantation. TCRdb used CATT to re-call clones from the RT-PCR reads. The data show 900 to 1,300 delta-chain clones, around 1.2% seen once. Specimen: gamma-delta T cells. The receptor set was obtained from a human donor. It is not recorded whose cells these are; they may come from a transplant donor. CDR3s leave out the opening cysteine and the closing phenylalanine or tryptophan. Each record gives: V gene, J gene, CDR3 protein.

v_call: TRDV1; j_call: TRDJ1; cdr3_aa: ALGELSLAPGDWGILEGLHTDKLI
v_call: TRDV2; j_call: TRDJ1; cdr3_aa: ACDPVQGLSGGYAELI
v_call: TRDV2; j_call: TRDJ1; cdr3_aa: AWDSLLGDTDKLI
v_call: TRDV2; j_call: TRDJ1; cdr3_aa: ACDTVGGYTDKLI
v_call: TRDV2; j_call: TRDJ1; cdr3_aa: ACDHVLGVSNTDKLI
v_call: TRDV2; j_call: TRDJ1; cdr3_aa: ACDPVLGDTRDDKLI
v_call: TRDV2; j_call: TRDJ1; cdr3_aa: ACDSLLGTYTDKLI
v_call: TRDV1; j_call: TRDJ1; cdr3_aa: ALVGLRLYWGTDKLI
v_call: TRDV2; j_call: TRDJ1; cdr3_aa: ACDAMGRITDKLI
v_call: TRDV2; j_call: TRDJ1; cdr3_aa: ACDTLYEVEDTDKLI
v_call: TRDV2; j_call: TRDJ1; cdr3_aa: ACDILGDHFTDKLI
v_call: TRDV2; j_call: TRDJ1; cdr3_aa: ACSVLGDPKYTDKLI
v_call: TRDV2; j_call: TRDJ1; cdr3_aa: ACDRLLGDVGGYTDKLI
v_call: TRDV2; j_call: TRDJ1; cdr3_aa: ACDTLMTWTGDTDKLI
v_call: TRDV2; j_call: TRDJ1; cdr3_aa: ACDPISATGGNNTDKLI
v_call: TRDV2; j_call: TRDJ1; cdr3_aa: ACDTLHGPTGGKPFDASDKLI
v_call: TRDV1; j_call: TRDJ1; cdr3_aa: ALGEPSLVGVYTDKLI
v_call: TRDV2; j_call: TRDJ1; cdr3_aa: ACDGLLKGPVYTDKLI
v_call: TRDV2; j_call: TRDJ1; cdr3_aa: ACDTVAGGYLTRYTDKLI
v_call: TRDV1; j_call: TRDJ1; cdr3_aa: ALGELKQGLPTLKPYWGISSDKLI
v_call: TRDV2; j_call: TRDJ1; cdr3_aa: ACDTMSTGGHKYTDKLI
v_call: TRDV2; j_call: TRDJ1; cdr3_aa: ACDTVLGVTDKLI
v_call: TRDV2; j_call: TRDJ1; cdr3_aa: ACDKLGEHTDKLI
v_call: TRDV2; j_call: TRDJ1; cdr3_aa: ACDSRGDTATDKLI
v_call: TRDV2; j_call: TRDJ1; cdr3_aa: ACDTLGVPYTDKLI
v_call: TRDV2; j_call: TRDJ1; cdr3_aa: ACDTVMATDKLI
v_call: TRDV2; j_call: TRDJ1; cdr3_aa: ACDTWAPDGGTDKLI
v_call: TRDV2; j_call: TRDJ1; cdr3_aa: ACEPLGDTPDELI
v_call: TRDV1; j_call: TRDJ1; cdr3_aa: ALGEKWGKRSWGDTDKLI
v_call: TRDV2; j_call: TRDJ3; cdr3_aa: ACDSPQLGDTLNSKSWDTRQMF
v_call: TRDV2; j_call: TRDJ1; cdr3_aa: ACDTVGGTDKLI
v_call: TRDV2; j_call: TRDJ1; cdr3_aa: ACDTVRSGGDLDTDKLI
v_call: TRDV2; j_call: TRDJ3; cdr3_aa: ACDTVLGDTHWDTRQMF
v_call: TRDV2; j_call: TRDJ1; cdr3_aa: ACDPLRTGGYADRTDKLI
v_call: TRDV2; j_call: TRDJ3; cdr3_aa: ACDPLHVYGAWDTRQMF
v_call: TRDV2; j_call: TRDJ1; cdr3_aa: ACDTMVLGDTSSHTDKLI
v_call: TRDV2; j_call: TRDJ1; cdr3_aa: ACDTVGIRGDKLI
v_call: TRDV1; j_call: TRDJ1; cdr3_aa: ALGELASSKGNTDKLI
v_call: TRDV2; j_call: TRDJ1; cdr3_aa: ACDPLGDRADKLI
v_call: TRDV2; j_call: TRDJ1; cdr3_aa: ACDPLPSHLSGGTGHTDKLI
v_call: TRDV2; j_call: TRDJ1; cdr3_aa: ACDTIMRRGTDKLI
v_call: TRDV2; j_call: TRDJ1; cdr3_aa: ACDQPPLGDTFRYTDKLI
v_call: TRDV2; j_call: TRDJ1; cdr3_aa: ACDILGDTGKLI
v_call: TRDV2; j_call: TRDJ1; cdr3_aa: ACDPVSGFSSSFVLGLPTDKLI
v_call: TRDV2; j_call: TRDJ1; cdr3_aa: ACDTGWPNAGDKLI
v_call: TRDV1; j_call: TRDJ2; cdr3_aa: ALGDPCLRTAVWGICPGRAQLF
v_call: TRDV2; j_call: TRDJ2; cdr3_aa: ACDPLGIHPPMGAQLF
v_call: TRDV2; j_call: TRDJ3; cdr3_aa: ACDIVLGDKNWDTRQMF
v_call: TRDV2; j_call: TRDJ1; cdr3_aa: ACDTGFGVYTDKLI
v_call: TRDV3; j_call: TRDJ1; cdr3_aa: AFSPWRPGAILTDKLI
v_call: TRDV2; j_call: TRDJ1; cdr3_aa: ACDALGGTDKLI
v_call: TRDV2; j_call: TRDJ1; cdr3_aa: ACDTVLAGDTDKLI